This T cell receptor beta chain was identified in a study of T cells after yellow fever vaccination. Study at large: The SMART-Seq v4 Ultra Low Input method served to prepare the low-cell-number fractions.

The authors made TCR cDNA by 5'RACE template switching, adding a universal primer site and UMIs. TCRdb re-called the 5' RACE reads with MiXCR, one entry per CDR3 protein. The table lists hundreds of thousands of distinct CDR3 sequences, 9% to 15% of them singletons. Findings and caveats of the study: Only a small proportion of the clonotypes turned up in both the CD4 and the CD8 compartments, likely arising from convergent recombination. Clones from primary vaccination mostly reappeared after the booster (around 96% CD4, over 85% CD8).

The germline CDR1 and CDR2 sequences are ENHRY and SYGVKD. The junction had 9 bases not matched to a gene; V was cut back by 3 bases and J by 8 bases. The CDR3 contains 16 residues. As concerns this clonotype: Its target is unknown.

The sequencing used PBMCs, collected on the day of the yellow fever booster vaccination. The V gene is TRBV10-3, the J gene TRBJ1-6; 8 nucleotides agree with TRBD1. The TCR sequence derives from a man aged 25 to 45 who received the YFV17D yellow fever vaccine. The CDR3 here is CAISDPTGDFDSPLHF. DNA for the CDR3: TGTGCCATCAGTGATCCGACAGGGGACTTCGATTCACCCCTCCACTTT.